A selection of T cell receptor beta chains follows, all from one sample in a study of T cells in localized non-small cell lung cancer. Using immunoSEQ multiplex PCR, the repertoire was profiled, and TCRdb retains in-frame clones only, with some absent. The table lists tens of thousands of clones, roughly 90% of them singletons. The input for sequencing was peripheral blood, taken before any cancer treatment. These receptors originate from a female donor of 60 years or more with stage I lung adenocarcinoma. Each CDR3 is given with its conserved first and last residue. D genes are given only for firm matches. Clone size is shown for a subset of rows, as once, few, many or a class of expanded clone.

v_gene: TRBV7-2
j_gene: TRBJ2-4
d_gene: TRBD1
abundance: .
CDR3aa: CASSLQQGAGKNIQYF
CDR3nt: TGTGCCAGCAGCCTACAACAGGGGGCCGGCAAAAACATTCAGTACTTC

v_gene: TRBV9
j_gene: TRBJ2-7
d_gene: .
abundance: .
CDR3aa: CASGGPYPYEQYF
CDR3nt: TGTGCCAGCGGGGGGCCGTATCCTTACGAGCAGTACTTC

v_gene: TRBV9
j_gene: TRBJ1-2
d_gene: TRBD1
abundance: once
CDR3aa: CASSAGQGDYGYTF
CDR3nt: TGTGCCAGCAGCGCGGGACAGGGAGACTATGGCTACACCTTC

v_gene: TRBV7-2
j_gene: TRBJ2-5
d_gene: TRBD2
abundance: .
CDR3aa: CASSSSGGASKTQYF
CDR3nt: TGTGCCAGCAGCTCTAGCGGGGGGGCCTCGAAGACCCAGTACTTC

v_gene: TRBV2
j_gene: TRBJ1-6
d_gene: .
abundance: .
CDR3aa: CASSFVEANSPLHF
CDR3nt: TGTGCCAGCAGTTTTGTAGAAGCCAATTCACCCCTCCACTTT

v_gene: TRBV2
j_gene: TRBJ1-2
d_gene: .
abundance: once
CDR3aa: CASSEGARRSYTF
CDR3nt: TGTGCCAGCAGTGAAGGAGCACGGAGAAGCTACACCTTC

v_gene: TRBV4-1
j_gene: TRBJ2-1
d_gene: .
abundance: .
CDR3aa: CASSQNRVWDEQFF
CDR3nt: TGCGCCAGCAGCCAAAACAGGGTTTGGGATGAGCAGTTCTTC

v_gene: TRBV30
j_gene: TRBJ2-1
d_gene: TRBD2
abundance: .
CDR3aa: CAWSVSLAGGYEQFF
CDR3nt: TGTGCCTGGAGTGTAAGCCTAGCGGGGGGGTATGAGCAGTTCTTC

v_gene: TRBV5-1
j_gene: TRBJ2-7
d_gene: .
abundance: .
CDR3aa: CASAPLPGDRAYEQYF
CDR3nt: TGCGCCAGCGCCCCCTTACCGGGAGATCGGGCCTACGAGCAGTACTTC

v_gene: TRBV5-6
j_gene: TRBJ1-2
d_gene: .
abundance: .
CDR3aa: CASSVYRDGYTF
CDR3nt: TGTGCCAGCAGCGTATACAGGGATGGCTACACCTTC

v_gene: TRBV28
j_gene: TRBJ1-1
d_gene: .
abundance: .
CDR3aa: CASRPPTENTEAFF
CDR3nt: TGTGCCAGCAGGCCCCCGACAGAGAACACTGAAGCTTTCTTT

v_gene: TRBV7-2
j_gene: TRBJ1-2
d_gene: TRBD1
abundance: once
CDR3aa: CASSLTRPRGQSYGYTF
CDR3nt: TGTGCCAGCAGCTTAACCCGCCCTAGGGGGCAATCCTATGGCTACACCTTC

v_gene: TRBV29-1
j_gene: TRBJ1-1
d_gene: .
abundance: few
CDR3aa: CSVDAKNTEAFF
CDR3nt: TGCAGCGTTGATGCGAAGAACACTGAAGCTTTCTTT

v_gene: TRBV5-1
j_gene: TRBJ1-3
d_gene: TRBD1
abundance: .
CDR3aa: CASSSAGTASGNTIYF
CDR3nt: TGCGCCAGCAGCTCTGCCGGGACAGCTAGCGGAAACACCATATATTTT

v_gene: TRBV28
j_gene: TRBJ1-4
d_gene: .
abundance: .
CDR3aa: CASSLGSLPEKLFF
CDR3nt: TGTGCCAGCAGTTTAGGCTCGCTTCCCGAAAAACTGTTTTTT

v_gene: TRBV7-8
j_gene: TRBJ1-6
d_gene: .
abundance: .
CDR3aa: CASSTRETYNSPLHF
CDR3nt: TGTGCCAGCAGCACCAGGGAGACCTATAATTCACCCCTCCACTTT

v_gene: TRBV9
j_gene: TRBJ2-7
d_gene: .
abundance: few
CDR3aa: CASSALNQDGEQYF
CDR3nt: TGTGCCAGCAGCGCGTTAAACCAGGACGGGGAGCAGTACTTC

v_gene: TRBV2
j_gene: TRBJ2-5
d_gene: .
abundance: .
CDR3aa: CASSLQSKETQYF
CDR3nt: TGTGCCAGCAGTCTTCAGAGTAAAGAGACCCAGTACTTC

v_gene: TRBV4-3
j_gene: TRBJ2-3
d_gene: TRBD2
abundance: .
CDR3aa: CASSQDIAGADTQYF
CDR3nt: TGCGCCAGCAGCCAAGATATTGCGGGGGCAGATACGCAGTATTTT

v_gene: TRBV14
j_gene: TRBJ2-5
d_gene: TRBD1
abundance: .
CDR3aa: CASSQRKLQGTQETQYF
CDR3nt: TGTGCCAGCAGCCAACGTAAACTACAGGGGACACAAGAGACCCAGTACTTC

v_gene: TRBV28
j_gene: TRBJ2-7
d_gene: .
abundance: .
CDR3aa: CASEGRYEQYF
CDR3nt: TGTGCCAGCGAAGGCAGATACGAGCAGTACTTC

v_gene: TRBV29-1
j_gene: TRBJ1-5
d_gene: .
abundance: .
CDR3aa: CSVAGVGNQPQHF
CDR3nt: TGCAGCGTTGCAGGGGTAGGCAATCAGCCCCAGCATTTT

v_gene: TRBV10-3
j_gene: TRBJ2-1
d_gene: TRBD2
abundance: once
CDR3aa: CAIREGLARNNEQFF
CDR3nt: TGTGCCATCAGAGAGGGACTAGCTCGTAACAATGAGCAGTTCTTC

v_gene: TRBV7-8
j_gene: TRBJ1-2
d_gene: .
abundance: .
CDR3aa: CASNPGTASYGYTF
CDR3nt: TGTGCCAGCAATCCCGGGACGGCTAGCTATGGCTACACCTTC

v_gene: TRBV27
j_gene: TRBJ2-2
d_gene: .
abundance: .
CDR3aa: CASSPGTYNTGELFF
CDR3nt: TGTGCCAGCAGCCCCGGGACATACAACACCGGGGAGCTGTTTTTT

v_gene: TRBV4-1
j_gene: TRBJ2-2
d_gene: .
abundance: .
CDR3aa: CASSQVDMGIAGELFF
CDR3nt: TGCGCCAGCAGCCAGGTCGACATGGGTATCGCCGGGGAGCTGTTTTTT

v_gene: TRBV10-3
j_gene: TRBJ1-3
d_gene: .
abundance: once
CDR3aa: CAISEGPLTLSGNTIYF
CDR3nt: TGTGCCATCAGTGAGGGCCCGCTTACTCTCTCTGGAAACACCATATATTTT

v_gene: TRBV5-4
j_gene: TRBJ2-5
d_gene: .
abundance: few
CDR3aa: CASRFVGKETQYF
CDR3nt: TGTGCCAGCAGGTTCGTGGGAAAAGAGACCCAGTACTTC

v_gene: TRBV4-3
j_gene: TRBJ2-2
d_gene: TRBD1
abundance: .
CDR3aa: CASSQGPSGTANTGELFF
CDR3nt: TGCGCCAGCAGCCAAGGACCATCCGGGACAGCGAACACCGGGGAGCTGTTTTTT

v_gene: TRBV6-1
j_gene: TRBJ2-3
d_gene: .
abundance: once
CDR3aa: CASSDRPGYTDTQYF
CDR3nt: TGTGCCAGCAGTGATCGCCCGGGCTACACAGATACGCAGTATTTT

v_gene: TRBV30
j_gene: TRBJ2-7
d_gene: TRBD1
abundance: .
CDR3aa: CAWNLGQGNYEQYF
CDR3nt: TGTGCCTGGAACCTTGGACAGGGTAACTACGAGCAGTACTTC

v_gene: TRBV6-6
j_gene: TRBJ1-2
d_gene: TRBD1
abundance: .
CDR3aa: CASRNRGTNYGYTF
CDR3nt: TGTGCCAGCAGAAACAGGGGAACTAACTATGGCTACACCTTC

v_gene: TRBV5-1
j_gene: TRBJ2-1
d_gene: .
abundance: .
CDR3aa: CASSLGYREDEQFF
CDR3nt: TGCGCCAGCAGCTTGGGATACAGGGAAGATGAGCAGTTCTTC

v_gene: TRBV4-3
j_gene: TRBJ2-3
d_gene: TRBD1
abundance: .
CDR3aa: CASSQRTGGSTDTQYF
CDR3nt: TGCGCCAGCAGCCAAAGGACAGGGGGTAGCACAGATACGCAGTATTTT

v_gene: TRBV5-1
j_gene: TRBJ2-1
d_gene: .
abundance: .
CDR3aa: CASSETLGDEQFF
CDR3nt: TGCGCCAGCAGCGAGACATTGGGGGATGAGCAGTTCTTC

v_gene: TRBV9
j_gene: TRBJ1-2
d_gene: TRBD1
abundance: .
CDR3aa: CASSVRTGGSGGYTF
CDR3nt: TGTGCCAGCAGCGTACGTACAGGGGGGAGTGGTGGCTACACCTTC

v_gene: TRBV6-5
j_gene: TRBJ1-5
d_gene: .
abundance: once
CDR3aa: CASRLDLQPGPQHF
CDR3nt: TGTGCCAGCAGACTGGACCTTCAACCCGGCCCCCAGCATTTT

v_gene: TRBV5-1
j_gene: TRBJ1-2
d_gene: .
abundance: .
CDR3aa: CASSLAPSYYGYTF
CDR3nt: TGCGCCAGCAGCTTGGCCCCCAGTTACTATGGCTACACCTTC

v_gene: TRBV5-1
j_gene: TRBJ2-7
d_gene: TRBD2
abundance: .
CDR3aa: CASSREGAYEQYF
CDR3nt: TGCGCCAGCTCCAGGGAGGGAGCCTACGAGCAGTACTTC

v_gene: TRBV14
j_gene: TRBJ1-1
d_gene: .
abundance: .
CDR3aa: CASSQIQGGLAFF
CDR3nt: TGTGCCAGCAGCCAAATCCAGGGAGGATTGGCTTTCTTT

v_gene: TRBV9
j_gene: TRBJ1-2
d_gene: TRBD1
abundance: .
CDR3aa: CASSLGQGALVYGYTF
CDR3nt: TGTGCCAGCAGCCTCGGACAGGGGGCGCTAGTGTATGGCTACACCTTC

v_gene: TRBV30
j_gene: TRBJ2-1
d_gene: TRBD2
abundance: .
CDR3aa: CAYTPLAGTSYNEQFF
CDR3nt: TGTGCCTACACCCCCCTAGCGGGGACCTCCTACAATGAGCAGTTCTTC

v_gene: TRBV6-6
j_gene: TRBJ2-1
d_gene: TRBD1
abundance: .
CDR3aa: CASSYRDRDYNEQFF
CDR3nt: TGTGCCAGCAGTTACCGGGACAGGGACTACAATGAGCAGTTCTTC

v_gene: TRBV19
j_gene: TRBJ1-2
d_gene: .
abundance: .
CDR3aa: CASSIDRRTVYGYTF
CDR3nt: TGTGCCAGTAGTATAGATCGGCGGACAGTCTATGGCTACACCTTC

v_gene: TRBV27
j_gene: TRBJ2-3
d_gene: .
abundance: .
CDR3aa: CASSLRRGYTQYF
CDR3nt: TGTGCCAGCAGTTTACGGCGGGGATATACGCAGTATTTT

v_gene: TRBV5-1
j_gene: TRBJ2-7
d_gene: .
abundance: .
CDR3aa: CASSLEGYEQYF
CDR3nt: TGCGCCAGCAGCTTGGAGGGTTACGAGCAGTACTTC

v_gene: TRBV7-2
j_gene: TRBJ1-2
d_gene: .
abundance: .
CDR3aa: CASSLLGISNYGYTF
CDR3nt: TGTGCCAGCAGCTTATTGGGAATCTCAAACTATGGCTACACCTTC

v_gene: TRBV7-2
j_gene: TRBJ1-6
d_gene: .
abundance: .
CDR3aa: CASSPVALNSPLHF
CDR3nt: TGTGCCAGCAGCCCGGTGGCACTCAATTCACCCCTCCACTTT

v_gene: TRBV29-1
j_gene: TRBJ2-1
d_gene: .
abundance: .
CDR3aa: CSVGAGEITYNEQFF
CDR3nt: TGCAGCGTTGGGGCAGGGGAGATAACCTACAATGAGCAGTTCTTC

v_gene: TRBV6-5
j_gene: TRBJ1-2
d_gene: .
abundance: .
CDR3aa: CASSYSGGNYGYTF
CDR3nt: TGTGCCAGCAGTTACTCGGGCGGCAACTATGGCTACACCTTC

v_gene: TRBV15
j_gene: TRBJ2-6
d_gene: .
abundance: .
CDR3aa: CATSREVGSGANVLTF
CDR3nt: TGTGCCACCAGCAGAGAGGTCGGGTCTGGGGCCAACGTCCTGACTTTC